This TCR beta chain was identified in a study of blood T cell repertoires in COVID-19. Study background: Samples taken during acute and convalescent COVID-19 were collected in the United States, Italy and Spain. Sources were T cells, B-cell-depleted T cells, or PBMCs; the material itself was cDNA or gDNA.

Sequenced by immunoSEQ multiplex PCR; TCRdb stores in-frame clones only, minus some. The sample holds some 21,000 clones, about 89% seen once. This clonotype originated in a man aged 65-85 years with active COVID-19. The sequenced sample consisted of peripheral blood.

The CDR3 is CASSAEGALQETQYF. As DNA, the CDR3 is TGTGCCAGCAGCGCTGAGGGGGCCCTGCAAGAGACCCAGTACTTC. The gene calls are TRBV9 and TRBJ2-5; TRBD1 matches at 7 bases. The germline V gene has CDR1 SGDLS and CDR2 YYNGEE. The CDR3 runs 15 residues. J was trimmed by 2 bases and V by 3 bases; bases with no gene match: 7.